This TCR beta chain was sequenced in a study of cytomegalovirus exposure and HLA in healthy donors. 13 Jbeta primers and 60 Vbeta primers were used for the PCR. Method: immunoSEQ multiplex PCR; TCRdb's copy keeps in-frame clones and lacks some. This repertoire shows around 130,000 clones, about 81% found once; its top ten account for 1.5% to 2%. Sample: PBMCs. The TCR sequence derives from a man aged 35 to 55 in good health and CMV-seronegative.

This CDR3 reads CASSAWGDYGYTF. CDR3 nucleotides: TGTGCCAGCAGTGCTTGGGGGGACTATGGCTACACCTTC. The chain has TRBV6-5 and TRBJ1-2, with D perhaps TRBD1 (5 bases). The CDR3 has 13 residues. Trimming shortened V by 5 bases and J by 3 bases, and 10 bases separated the two germline ends. The germline CDR1 and CDR2 sequences are MNHEY and SVGAGI.